This T cell receptor beta chain is drawn from a study of T cells in Graves' hyperthyroidism and ophthalmopathy. Study observations and caveats: Stable hyperthyroidism was told apart from ophthalmopathy by a model built on 13 V-J features.

Germline V lookup: CDR1 MNHEY, CDR2 SVGEGT. With 10 bases clipped from V and 4 bases from J, the junction kept 5 bases outside the gene matches. The CDR3 runs 13 residues. RNA transcripts gave rise to amplified TCR beta CDR3 regions. The HTBI primer set was used in a first-round RT-PCR of the TCR CDR3. TCRdb re-derived calls from the multiplex PCR reads in MiXCR, one entry per CDR3 protein. The data show about 360,000 distinct CDR3 sequences, with roughly 13% seen just once and around 9.2% held by the top ten. For this clonotype: The antigen remains undetermined.

Sequencing was done on a sample of blood. V is TRBV6-2 or TRBV6-3 and J is TRBJ2-2; TRBD1 matches 8 bases. This TCR derives from a woman aged 18 to 35 with Graves' hyperthyroidism. CDR3 nucleotide sequence: TGTGCCACTGGACAGGGAAGCACCGGGGAGCTGTTTTTT. Translating gives CATGQGSTGELFF.